This T cell receptor (beta chain) was observed in a study of vaccination and CD4 T cells after COVID-19. At the level of the study: Two doses of either BNT162b2 or mRNA-1273 vaccine went to participants.

Looked up from germline, CDR1 is MDHEN and CDR2 is SYDVKM. After removal of 6 bases from V and 5 bases from J, the junction contained 6 bases not matched to a gene. The CDR3 sequence is 13 residues long. Treatment noted: roughly 10-day PBMC culture with coronavirus spike peptide pools or control peptides (ViraFEST assay). Study findings and constraints: Reactive clone data from convalescent patients indicated a median of approximately 90% appearing only post-vaccination. Spike mono-reactivity was found in 304 of the 307 vaccine-specific clones identified in convalescent patients.

Details on this clonotype: The antigen remains unidentified.

Sequencing of cultured CD4+ T cell DNA used the Oncomine TCR Beta short-read assay. TCRdb ran MiXCR on the PCR reads and lists one entry per CDR3 protein. The data contain about 17,000 distinct CDR3 sequences, less than 50% of them singletons. This receptor was taken from a human donor who had recovered from COVID-19. The genes are TRBV28 and TRBJ1-2; 7 bases are shared with TRBD1. The sample was CD4+ T cells from blood, cultured in vitro, taken before SARS-CoV-2 vaccination. This CDR3 reads CASREGQLYGYTF. Here the CDR3 DNA reads TGTGCCAGCAGGGAGGGACAGTTATATGGCTACACCTTC.